This TCR beta chain was recorded in a study of cytomegalovirus exposure and HLA in healthy donors. General study results and limits: The study reported that TCR beta sequences accurately predicted HLA-A and HLA-B alleles in most subjects. The authors later found TCR association rates varying by HLA locus, with DRB1 most and HLA-C fewest. The majority of CMV-associated TCR beta chains were reported as apparently HLA-restricted in a later analysis.

As regards this clone: Its antigen is as yet unknown.

Researchers ran the PCR with 60 Vbeta and 13 Jbeta primers. The method was immunoSEQ multiplex PCR; TCRdb's version includes in-frame clones alone and lacks a portion of them. The sample carries over 150,000 clones, approximately 85% recorded once. CDR1 is SGHVS, CDR2 FQNEAQ, per germline. The CDR3 is 18 amino acids. Germline trimming cut 1 base from V and 10 bases from J; bases unmatched to any gene: 17. This sequence was found in a girl aged 5 to 17 in good health and CMV-seropositive. V gene TRBV7-8 combines with J gene TRBJ2-1; 9 bases align to TRBD2. The sample comprised PBMCs. The DNA for the CDR3 is TGTGCCAGCAGCTTAGGACGGGGCGGGCGGGGGGGCCTTGGGGAGCAGTTCTTC. Translation: CASSLGRGGRGGLGEQFF. The whole variable domain, filled in from reference TRBV7-8 and TRBJ2-1, reads GAGVSQSPRYKVAKRGQDVALRCDPISGHVSLFWYQQALGQGPEFLTYFQNEAQLDKSGLPSDRFFAERPEGSVSTLKIQRTQQEDSAVYLCASSLGRGGRGGLGEQFFGPGTRLTVL.